This is a list of T cell receptor beta chains from one sample in a study of blood T cell repertoires in COVID-19. This table comes from immunoSEQ multiplex PCR, and its TCRdb copy is limited to in-frame clones, with some not included. The table records about 180,000 clones, more than 80% of them present only once. Specimen: PBMCs or T cells enriched from blood (not recorded which). The receptors derive from a man aged 35 to 55 who had recovered from COVID-19. Each CDR3 is given with its conserved first and last residue. The D gene is left open where the match is weak. The size field is filled for only some rows; it gives once, few, many or a size class.

J,size,D,V,DNA,CDR3
TRBJ2-7,-,TRBD2,TRBV4-1,TGCGCCAGCAGCCGAGCCCAACTTTCCGCGGGACTAGCGGGAGGTTCCTCCTACGAGCAGTACTTC,CASSRAQLSAGLAGGSSYEQYF
TRBJ2-7,-,TRBD2,TRBV6-5,TGTGCCAGCAGTTCACCCTCCAGGGCATCCGGGGGGGAGCAGTACTTC,CASSSPSRASGGEQYF
TRBJ1-5,few,TRBD1,TRBV6-5,TGTGCCAGCAGTTCGAGGACAGGTAATCAGCCCCAGCATTTT,CASSSRTGNQPQHF
TRBJ1-1,-,-,TRBV25-1,TGTGCCAGCAGGGAAAGGGGCCACACTGAAGCTTTCTTT,CASRERGHTEAFF
TRBJ2-7,-,TRBD2,TRBV2,TGTGCCAGCAGTGGGGGCGGGAGGAGCGGCGAGCAGTACTTC,CASSGGGRSGEQYF
TRBJ2-3,-,TRBD2,TRBV5-4,TGTGCCAGCAGCTTGGCTCTAGCGGGGGCCAGCACAGATACGCAGTATTTT,CASSLALAGASTDTQYF
TRBJ2-5,-,-,TRBV5-5,TGTGCCAGCAGCTTGGTGCGCGGGGAGACCCAGTACTTC,CASSLVRGETQYF
TRBJ1-5,-,-,TRBV5-8,TGTGCCAGCAGCTTCGGGGGAGAGAATCAGCCCCAGCATTTT,CASSFGGENQPQHF
TRBJ1-2,-,TRBD1,TRBV5-1,TGCGCCAGCAGCGCAGGACAGGGGAGTGGTGGCTACACCTTC,CASSAGQGSGGYTF
TRBJ1-3,-,-,TRBV2,TGTGCCAGCCGAGAACAGGGAAACTCTGGAAACACCATATATTTT,CASREQGNSGNTIYF
TRBJ1-6,-,TRBD1,TRBV6-1,TGTGCCAGCAGTGAAGCACGGGACAGGGGTAGGTCACCCCTCCACTTT,CASSEARDRGRSPLHF
TRBJ2-1,-,-,TRBV30,TGTGCCTGCGACAGCTTGTACAATGAGCAGTTCTTC,CACDSLYNEQFF
TRBJ1-4,-,TRBD1,TRBV30,TGTGCCTGGAGTTTCTTAGGACAGGGGAGGCTGTTTTTT,CAWSFLGQGRLFF
TRBJ1-3,-,TRBD1,TRBV19,TGTGCCAGTAGCCTAACTCAGGGGGCAGGAAACACCATATATTTT,CASSLTQGAGNTIYF
TRBJ1-5,-,-,TRBV12-5,TGTGCTAGTGGCCGTGGGCTTCATCAGCCCCAGCATTTT,CASGRGLHQPQHF
TRBJ1-6,-,-,TRBV28,TGTGCCAGCAGTTTTATCGGGCGGGATTCACCCCTCCACTTT,CASSFIGRDSPLHF
TRBJ1-6,-,TRBD1,TRBV30,TGTGCCTGGAGTCGGGACAGCTTTAATTCACCCCTCCACTTT,CAWSRDSFNSPLHF
TRBJ1-1,once,-,TRBV7-8,TGTGCCAGCAGCCCTAGCTGGGCCCGCGGTGCTGAAGCTTTCTTT,CASSPSWARGAEAFF
TRBJ2-7,-,-,TRBV2,TGTGCCAGCAGTGAAGTTGGAGCTTACGAGCAGTACTTC,CASSEVGAYEQYF
TRBJ2-7,-,-,TRBV30,TGTGCCTGGGGAGCGGGTCTCCCCAACGAGCAGTACTTC,CAWGAGLPNEQYF
TRBJ1-2,-,-,TRBV28,TGTGCCAGCAGTTCGGGGTCTCACTATGGCTACACCTTC,CASSSGSHYGYTF
TRBJ2-2,-,TRBD2,TRBV14,TGTGCCAGCAGCCCCCGTCGGACTAGCGGCCTAAACTTCGCCGCCGGGGAGCTGTTTTTT,CASSPRRTSGLNFAAGELFF
TRBJ1-6,-,-,TRBV10-1,TGCGCCAGCAGTGAGATAGGGAGTAATTCACCCCTCCACTTT,CASSEIGSNSPLHF
TRBJ1-3,once,-,TRBV5-6,TGTGCCAGCAGCTACTACATAGACTCTGGAAACACCATATATTTT,CASSYYIDSGNTIYF
TRBJ2-7,-,-,TRBV9,TGTGCCAGCAGCGTAGGACCGACAGGATTTGACGAGCAGTACTTC,CASSVGPTGFDEQYF
TRBJ2-1,-,-,TRBV5-1,TGCGCCAGCAGCCCGTTGGTGGGGGGAAATGAGCAGTTCTTC,CASSPLVGGNEQFF
TRBJ2-1,-,-,TRBV6-5,TGTGCCAGCAGTTACCTCGACAGGTCCAATGAGCAGTTCTTC,CASSYLDRSNEQFF
TRBJ1-4,-,TRBD1,TRBV4-1,TGCGCCAGCAGCCAGGGTACAGGGGCGGGTCGGGAAAAACTGTTTTTT,CASSQGTGAGREKLFF
TRBJ1-4,once,-,TRBV29-1,TGCAGCGTTCACCTCACTTCACAGGGCGGGGGTGAAAAACTGTTTTTT,CSVHLTSQGGGEKLFF
TRBJ1-5,-,-,TRBV6-5,TGTGCCAGCAGTTACGGTCCCCCAATGGCGCCCCAGCATTTT,CASSYGPPMAPQHF
TRBJ2-7,-,TRBD1,TRBV19,TGTGCCAGTTCCACCAGGGGGCGGGACGAGCAGTACTTC,CASSTRGRDEQYF
TRBJ1-3,once,-,TRBV19,TGTGCCAGTAGTATAGATCGGGGCTCTGGAAACACCATATATTTT,CASSIDRGSGNTIYF
TRBJ2-7,-,TRBD2,TRBV30,TGTGCCTGGAATCCCCCCGGGGGGGGCTACGAGCAGTACTTC,CAWNPPGGGYEQYF
TRBJ1-2,-,TRBD1,TRBV5-1,TGCGCCAGCAGCCCCGGGACAGGGGACGGCTACACCTTC,CASSPGTGDGYTF
TRBJ1-6,-,-,TRBV28,TGTGCCAGCAGTTCTCCCGGCCAGGGTGATAATTCACCCCTCCACTTT,CASSSPGQGDNSPLHF
TRBJ1-1,-,TRBD1,TRBV7-9,TGTGCCAGCAGCTTCCTACAGGGGCAAGCTTTCTTT,CASSFLQGQAFF
TRBJ1-2,-,-,TRBV29-1,TGCAGCGTTGTGTCGGAGGGTGGCTACACCTTC,CSVVSEGGYTF
TRBJ2-3,-,TRBD2,TRBV7-2,TGTGCCAGCAGGGAACCGGGACTAGTTACCGATACGCAGTATTTT,CASREPGLVTDTQYF
TRBJ1-2,-,-,TRBV19,TGTGCCAGTAGTACCGACAACTTTAACTATGGCTACACCTTC,CASSTDNFNYGYTF
TRBJ1-2,-,TRBD1,TRBV30,TGTGCCTGGACCCCTCCGGACAGGGCTAACTATGGCTACACCTTC,CAWTPPDRANYGYTF
TRBJ1-1,-,-,TRBV7-9,TGTGCCAGCAACACGTATGGGCAGGCTGAAGCTTTCTTT,CASNTYGQAEAFF
TRBJ2-2,few,-,TRBV28,TGTGCCAGTCACGATGGATGGACTACCGGACGGACCGGGGAGCTGTTTTTT,CASHDGWTTGRTGELFF
TRBJ2-1,-,TRBD2,TRBV6-6,TGTGCCAGCAGTCCCCTTTACCCTAGCGGGGACAACAATGAGCAGTTCTTC,CASSPLYPSGDNNEQFF
TRBJ1-1,once,-,TRBV28,TGTGCCAGTACAGTGAACACTGAAGCTTTCTTT,CASTVNTEAFF
TRBJ1-5,once,-,TRBV6-1,TGTGCCAGCAGTGAAGTGTCAGGGATGCAGCCCCAGCATTTT,CASSEVSGMQPQHF
TRBJ1-2,-,-,TRBV7-9,TGTGCCAGCAGCCCCCCCCCATTCGGGGAAAACTATGGCTACACCTTC,CASSPPPFGENYGYTF
TRBJ2-6,-,-,TRBV3-1/TRBV3-2,TGTGCCAGCAGCCAAGCGGGGTCTGGGGCCAACGTCCTGACTTTC,CASSQAGSGANVLTF
TRBJ2-5,once,TRBD2,TRBV9,TGTGCCAGCAGCCCTCCGACTAGCGGGTACCAAGAGACCCAGTACTTC,CASSPPTSGYQETQYF